This T cell receptor beta chain emerged from a study of cytomegalovirus exposure and HLA in healthy donors. Study at large: In an earlier analysis, 117 million unique TCR beta sequences were found from 150 million to 200 million T cells. In terms of ancestry, the Caucasian-associated cluster contained 75% to 85% of the approximately 400 genotyped donors.

PCR used 60 Vbeta primers and 13 Jbeta primers. Sequencing used immunoSEQ multiplex PCR; TCRdb keeps in-frame clones, though not all of them. The sample yields fewer than 85,000 clones, 84% seen once. Germline lookup yields CDR1 SNHLY and CDR2 FYNNEI. The CDR3 is 13 amino acids. V lost 6 bases and J 6 bases, leaving 15 bases between the germline ends. Points on this clone: Its antigen is not known.

Study findings and constraints: Altogether, about 160 TCR beta chains were recorded as cytomegalovirus-associated.

The clonotype was recovered from a man between 65 and 85 years old in good health and CMV-seropositive. This chain joins TRBV2 and TRBJ2-7; a possible D gene is TRBD1 (6 bases). Material for sequencing was PBMCs. The DNA for the CDR3 is TGTGCCAGCAGCACAGGGAAGTGGTCCGAGCAGTACTTC. Its protein is CASSTGKWSEQYF.